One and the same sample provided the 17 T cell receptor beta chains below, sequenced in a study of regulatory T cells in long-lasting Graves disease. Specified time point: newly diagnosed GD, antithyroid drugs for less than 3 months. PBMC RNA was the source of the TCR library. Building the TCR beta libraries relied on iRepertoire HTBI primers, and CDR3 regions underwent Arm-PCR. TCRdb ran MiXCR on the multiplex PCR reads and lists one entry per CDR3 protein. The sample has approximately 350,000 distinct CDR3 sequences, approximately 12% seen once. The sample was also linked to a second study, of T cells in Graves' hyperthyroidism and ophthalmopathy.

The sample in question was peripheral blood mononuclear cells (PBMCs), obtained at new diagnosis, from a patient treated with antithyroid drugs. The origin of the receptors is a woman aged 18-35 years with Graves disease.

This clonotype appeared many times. CDR3 sequence (DNA): TGTGCCAGCAGCCCGCGAGGTAGCGGAACCCGACGGACCCAGTACTTC. Its protein is CASSPRGSGTRRTQYF. This chain links TRBV7-2 with TRBJ2-5; D possibly corresponds to TRBD2 (6 bases). The germline CDR1 and CDR2 sequences are SGHTA and FQGNSA. The V gene lost 5 bases and the J gene lost 7 bases, with 23 bases spanning the gap. The CDR3 loop spans 16 amino acids.

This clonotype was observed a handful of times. Written as DNA, the CDR3 is TGTGCCAGTAGTATAGTGGCCACAGGCAGGGTTGTGAACATTCAGTACTTC. This encodes CASSIVATGRVVNIQYF. The chain combines TRBV19 with TRBJ2-4; D possibly corresponds to TRBD1 (5 bases). The V end was cut by 1 base, the J end by 7 bases, with 20 bases between. This CDR3 contains 17 residues. The germline V gene encodes CDR1 LNHDA and CDR2 SQIVND (reference sequence).

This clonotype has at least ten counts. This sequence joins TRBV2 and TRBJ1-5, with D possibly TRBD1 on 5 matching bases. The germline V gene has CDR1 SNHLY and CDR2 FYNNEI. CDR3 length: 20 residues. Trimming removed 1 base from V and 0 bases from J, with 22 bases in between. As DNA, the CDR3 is TGTGCCAGCAGTGAAGTCGCCCCGGGACGAGGACTCTCTAGCAATCAGCCCCAGCATTTT. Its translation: CASSEVAPGRGLSSNQPQHF.

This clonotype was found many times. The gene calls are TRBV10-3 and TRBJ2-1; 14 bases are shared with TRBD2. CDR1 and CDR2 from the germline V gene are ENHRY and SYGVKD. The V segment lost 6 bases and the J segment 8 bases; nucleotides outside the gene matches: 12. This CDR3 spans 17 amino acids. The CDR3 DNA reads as TGTGCCATCAGGGGGGAAGGACTAGCGGGAGGTGTTGATGAGCAGTTCTTC. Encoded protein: CAIRGEGLAGGVDEQFF.

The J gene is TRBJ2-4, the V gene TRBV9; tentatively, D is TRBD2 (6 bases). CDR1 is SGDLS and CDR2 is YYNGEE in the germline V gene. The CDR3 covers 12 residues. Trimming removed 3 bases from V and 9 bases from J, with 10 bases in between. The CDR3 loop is CASSDGGGIQYF. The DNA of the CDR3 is TGTGCCAGCAGCGACGGGGGAGGCATTCAGTACTTC.

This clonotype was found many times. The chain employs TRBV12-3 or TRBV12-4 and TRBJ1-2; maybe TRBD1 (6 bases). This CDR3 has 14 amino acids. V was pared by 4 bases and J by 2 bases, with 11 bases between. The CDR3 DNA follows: TGTGCCAGCAGTTGGACAGTCTTGAACTATGGCTACACCTTC. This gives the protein CASSWTVLNYGYTF.

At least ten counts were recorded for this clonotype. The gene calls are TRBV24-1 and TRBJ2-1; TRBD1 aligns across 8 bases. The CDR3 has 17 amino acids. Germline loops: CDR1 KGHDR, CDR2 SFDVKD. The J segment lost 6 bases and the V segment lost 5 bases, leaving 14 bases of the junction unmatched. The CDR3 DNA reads TGTGCCACCAGTGGGGGGGAGATCCGGGACAGGTTCAATGAGCAGTTCTTC. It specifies CATSGGEIRDRFNEQFF.

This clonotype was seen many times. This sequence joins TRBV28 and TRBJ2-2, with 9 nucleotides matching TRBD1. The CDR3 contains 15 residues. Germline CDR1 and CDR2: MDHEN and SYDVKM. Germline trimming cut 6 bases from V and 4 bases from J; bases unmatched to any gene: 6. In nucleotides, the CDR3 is TGTGCCAGCAGGTCACAGGGGGCCGGCACCGGGGAGCTGTTTTTT. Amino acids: CASRSQGAGTGELFF.

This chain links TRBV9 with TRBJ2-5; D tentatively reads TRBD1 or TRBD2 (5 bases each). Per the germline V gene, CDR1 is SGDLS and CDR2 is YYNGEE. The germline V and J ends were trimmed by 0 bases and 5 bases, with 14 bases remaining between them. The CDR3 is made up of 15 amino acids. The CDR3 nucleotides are TGTGCCAGCAGCGTAGGGTGGGCAGGGACGGAGACCCAGTACTTC. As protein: CASSVGWAGTETQYF.

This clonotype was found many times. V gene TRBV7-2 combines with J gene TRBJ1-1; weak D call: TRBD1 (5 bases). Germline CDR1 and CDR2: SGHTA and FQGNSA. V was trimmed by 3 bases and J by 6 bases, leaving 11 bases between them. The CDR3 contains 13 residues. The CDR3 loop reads CASSLVRGAEAFF. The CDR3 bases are TGTGCCAGCAGCTTGGTGAGGGGAGCTGAAGCTTTCTTT.

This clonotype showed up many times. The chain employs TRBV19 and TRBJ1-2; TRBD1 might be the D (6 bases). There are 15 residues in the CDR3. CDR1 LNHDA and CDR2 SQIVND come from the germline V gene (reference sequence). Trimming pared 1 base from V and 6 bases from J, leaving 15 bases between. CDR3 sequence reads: CASSIGAGAADGYTF. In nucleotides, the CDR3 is TGTGCCAGTAGTATAGGAGCAGGGGCTGCGGATGGCTACACCTTC.

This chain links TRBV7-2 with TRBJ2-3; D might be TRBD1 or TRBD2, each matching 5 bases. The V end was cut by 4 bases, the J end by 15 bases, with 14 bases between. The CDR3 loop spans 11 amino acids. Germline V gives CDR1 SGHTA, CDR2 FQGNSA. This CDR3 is CASSSGTSTYF. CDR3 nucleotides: TGTGCCAGCAGCTCCGGGACGTCCACATATTTT.

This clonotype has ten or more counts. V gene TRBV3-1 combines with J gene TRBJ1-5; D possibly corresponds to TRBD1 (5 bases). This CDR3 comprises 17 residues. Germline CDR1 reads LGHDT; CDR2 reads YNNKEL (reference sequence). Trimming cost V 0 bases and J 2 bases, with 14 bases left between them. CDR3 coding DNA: TGTGCCAGCAGCCAAGATCGCGGGGCTGGTGGCAATCAGCCCCAGCATTTT. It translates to CASSQDRGAGGNQPQHF.

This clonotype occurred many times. CDR3 amino acids: CASSYSSYYNEQFF. DNA of the CDR3: TGTGCCAGCAGTTACTCGTCCTACTACAATGAGCAGTTCTTC. The J gene is TRBJ2-1, the V gene TRBV6-5; D remains unclear. CDR3 length: 14 residues. CDR1 and CDR2 from the germline V gene are MNHEY and SVGAGI. Trimming removed 0 bases at V and 3 bases at J, with 6 bases between.

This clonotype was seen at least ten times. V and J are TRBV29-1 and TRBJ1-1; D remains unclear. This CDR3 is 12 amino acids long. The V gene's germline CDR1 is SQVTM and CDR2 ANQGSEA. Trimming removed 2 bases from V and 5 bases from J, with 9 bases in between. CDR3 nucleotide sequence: TGCAGCGTTGAAAGAGGCGGGACTGAAGCTTTCTTT. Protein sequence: CSVERGGTEAFF.

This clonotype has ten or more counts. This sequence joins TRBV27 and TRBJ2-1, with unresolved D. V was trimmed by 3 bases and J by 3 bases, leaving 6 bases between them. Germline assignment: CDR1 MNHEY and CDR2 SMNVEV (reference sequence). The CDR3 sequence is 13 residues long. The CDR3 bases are TGTGCCAGCAGTTTTATCGACTACAATGAGCAGTTCTTC. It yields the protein CASSFIDYNEQFF.

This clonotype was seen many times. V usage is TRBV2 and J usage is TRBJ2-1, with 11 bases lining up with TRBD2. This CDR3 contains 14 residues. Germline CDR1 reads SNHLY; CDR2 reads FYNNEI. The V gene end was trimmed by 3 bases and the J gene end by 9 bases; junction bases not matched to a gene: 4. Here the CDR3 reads CASSDLTSGSEQFF. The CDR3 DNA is TGTGCCAGCAGTGATCTCACTAGCGGGAGTGAGCAGTTCTTC.